This T cell receptor (beta chain) stems from a study of blood T cell repertoires in COVID-19. Across the whole study: Specimens from acute and convalescent COVID-19 originated in the United States, Italy and Spain. In each case, the material was cDNA or gDNA derived from T cells, B-cell-depleted T cells, or PBMCs.

How the authors handled the data: Estimates of nucleated cell counts were drawn from the amplification of reference gene primers. Profiled with immunoSEQ multiplex PCR; TCRdb holds only in-frame clones, not every one. V and J calls plus clone size are reproduced from that table; the DNA served to infer D and trimming. The table shows 140,000 or so clones, with about 83% occurring only once. The table lists this clone with a few counts. CDR3 size: 17 residues. Per the germline V gene, CDR1 is LGHDT and CDR2 is YNNKEL (reference sequence). V lost 2 bases to trimming and J lost 7 bases; unmatched junction nucleotides: 16.

The receptor comes from a woman between 50 and 59 years old with active or convalescent COVID-19. Sample: peripheral blood. V gene TRBV3-1 (or the pseudogene TRBV3-2) combines with J gene TRBJ2-7; 8 positions agree with TRBD1. As DNA, the CDR3 is TGTGCCAGCAGCCAATCCGAACGGAGACAGGGGCATAGGGAGCAGTACTTC. Protein product: CASSQSERRQGHREQYF.